A selection of T cell receptor beta chains follows, all from one sample in a study of blood T cell repertoires in COVID-19. Clones were read by immunoSEQ multiplex PCR, and TCRdb kept only the in-frame ones, dropping some. The repertoire has some 200,000 clones, 88% of them found once; the top ten carry 6%. The specimen was peripheral blood. All receptors derive from a man between 35 and 55 years old with active or convalescent COVID-19. The CDR3 runs from the conserved cysteine through the conserved F or W. Fields, in order: D gene, J gene, V gene, CDR3 protein, CDR3 DNA. A D gene is named only where the DNA matches it firmly.

>NA|TRBJ1-2|TRBV6-5
CASSYRQGPIYGYTF
TGTGCCAGCAGTTACCGGCAGGGGCCAATTTATGGCTACACCTTC
>TRBD2|TRBJ2-7|TRBV5-8
CASSLGGEGSYEQYF
TGTGCCAGCAGCTTAGGCGGGGAGGGCTCCTACGAGCAGTACTTC
>NA|TRBJ2-1|TRBV19
CASTLGLAVNNEQFF
TGTGCCAGTACCCTGGGTCTAGCAGTAAACAATGAGCAGTTCTTC
>TRBD1|TRBJ1-2|TRBV9
CASSVGDRGDRGYTF
TGTGCCAGCAGCGTAGGCGACAGGGGTGATCGAGGCTACACCTTC
>NA|TRBJ2-5|TRBV11-2
CASSFNILETQYF
TGTGCCAGCAGCTTTAACATTTTAGAGACCCAGTACTTC
>NA|TRBJ1-1|TRBV19
CASSGVGTTEAFF
TGTGCCAGTAGTGGTGTGGGCACCACTGAAGCTTTCTTT
>NA|TRBJ1-1|TRBV4-2
CASSRRGDLSTEAFF
TGTGCCAGCAGCCGCAGGGGAGATTTGTCGACTGAAGCTTTCTTT
>TRBD1|TRBJ1-2|TRBV4-1
CASSQDLDRDRGYTF
TGCGCCAGCAGCCAAGACCTGGACAGGGATCGTGGCTACACCTTC
>NA|TRBJ1-2|TRBV10-3
CAISGENNYGYTF
TGTGCCATCAGTGGGGAGAATAACTATGGCTACACCTTC
>NA|TRBJ1-1|TRBV5-1
CASSRRGEAFF
TGCGCCAGCAGTAGACGAGGCGAAGCTTTCTTT
>NA|TRBJ1-2|TRBV18
CASSPSGGRDGYTF
TGTGCCAGCTCACCAAGTGGGGGCCGGGATGGCTACACCTTC